This record concerns one TCR beta chain sequence. This clone has only one observation. Its recognized antigen is unknown. Base qualities are not at hand, and no much larger clone is one base apart. Participants in the prospective study were enrolled through a virtual design, were aged about 18 to 100 years, and lived in 24 United States geographic areas. In the prospective study, cohorts were assigned on the basis of participant-reported clinical history obtained from a screening survey and a study questionnaire. Recovered participants in ImmuneRACE Cohort 3 were defined by two consecutive negative NP/OP PCR tests, clearance by a healthcare professional, or resolution of symptoms. Mobile phlebotomists in the prospective study collected whole blood, serum and a nasopharyngeal or oropharyngeal swab from every participant. Additional blood draws and questionnaires over an approximately two-month period could optionally be provided by prospective study participants. Blood samples from the prospective study were shipped frozen or at room temperature prior to DNA extraction.

The data originate from a study of blood T cell repertoires in COVID-19 (dated by TCRdb to about 2020). With regard to the full study: Samples from collaborators originated in the United States, Italy and Spain and spanned both the acute and convalescent phases of COVID-19. The material from the prospective study consisted of cDNA or gDNA derived from T cells, B-cell-depleted T cells, or PBMCs. The dataset comprised deeply sampled blood TCRbeta repertoires from subjects exposed to, actively infected with, or recovered from COVID-19. The repertoires were released in a freely available public database intended as a resource for research on the immune response to SARS-CoV-2. Samples were obtained from the ongoing ImmuneRACE study (first 160 participants) and from 1,254 subjects provided by 6 global collaborators. A de-identified subject ID, COVID-19 status, age in years and sex were almost always included in the sample metadata. HLA class I and class II types, where available, came from metadata supplied by the sample provider rather than from assay-based typing.

TCRbeta CDR3 regions were amplified from genomic DNA by means of the immunoSEQ Assay, a bias-controlled multiplex PCR. As for the authors' bioinformatics: The number of nucleated cells in each sample was estimated from the amplification of reference gene primers within the assay. To quantify the absolute abundance of each unique TCRbeta CDR3 rearrangement, sequence reads were collapsed and filtered. Productive Simpson clonality was computed per sample as the square root of Simpson's diversity index over productive rearrangements. As stored in TCRdb, this immuneACCESS dataset retains in-frame rearrangements with V and J assigned. A fraction of the clones does not appear; measured against another copy, unresolved V genes explain less than half of the discrepancy, and the remainder lacks a known reason. Clone size and V and J calls were adopted from that table, with D and trimming inferred from the DNA. In this sample the table shows some 170,000 clones, 84% of which occur a single time. 12% to 15% of the sample rests with the top ten.

Overall results and qualifications from the work: The amount of clinical and demographic metadata varied by source and participant and was provided uncurated.

Trimming removed 3 bases from V and 6 bases from J; the gene matches leave 11 bases unexplained. From a lookup of the germline V gene (reference sequence), CDR1 and CDR2 are GTSNPN and SVGIG. Including cysteine and phenylalanine, the CDR3 has 15 amino acids. The DNA shown is the 45-base CDR3, in frame from base 1. This TCR came from a middle-aged man who had recovered from COVID-19. The source material was PBMCs or T cells enriched from blood (not recorded which). The chain is made from TRBV30 and TRBJ2-7, and TRBD1 matches 10 of the central bases. The nucleotide sequence is TGTGCCTGGAGCCGATTAGGGACAGGGGTAGGCGAGCAGTACTTC. This yields the protein CAWSRLGTGVGEQYF.